The 30 T cell receptor beta chains reported below all come from one sample, sequenced in a study of T cell responses to AZD1222 COVID-19 vaccine. Assay used: immunoSEQ multiplex PCR; TCRdb lists only in-frame clones, some missing. The table includes 65,000 to 75,000 clones, roughly 80% detected once. Sample: peripheral blood, taken on day 0 of AZD1222 vaccination. Receptor source: an adult in good health.

The chain employs TRBV2 and TRBJ1-6; 8 nucleotides line up with TRBD1. The V segment lost 8 bases and the J segment 9 bases; nucleotides outside the gene matches: 6. Germline V gene data show CDR1 as SNHLY and CDR2 as FYNNEI. The CDR3 has 13 amino acids. CDR3 sequence reads: CASQDREGSPLHF. CDR3 in DNA: TGTGCCAGCCAGGACAGGGAGGGTTCACCCCTCCACTTT.

The chain joins TRBV5-1 to TRBJ2-3; D may be TRBD1 (6 bases). The CDR3 is 16 residues long. The V end was cut by 4 bases, the J end by 1 base, with 16 bases between. CDR1 is SGHRS and CDR2 is YFSETQ in the germline V gene. CDR3 sequence reads: CASSPQGLRGTDTQYF. The CDR3 DNA reads TGCGCCAGCAGCCCCCAGGGGCTAAGGGGCACAGATACGCAGTATTTT.

The V call is TRBV2, the J call TRBJ2-2; TRBD2 agrees at 11 bases. Trimming at V came to 2 bases and at J to 6 bases, leaving 8 bases not matched to a gene. Germline V gene sequence: CDR1 SNHLY, CDR2 FYNNEI. This CDR3 region has 17 residues. The CDR3 DNA sequence: TGTGCCAGCAGTGAACAAGTAGCGGGAGGGCGATCCGGGGAGCTGTTTTTT. Its protein product is CASSEQVAGGRSGELFF.

The chain links TRBV27 to TRBJ1-1; weak D call: TRBD1 (5 bases). The V gene's germline CDR1 is MNHEY and CDR2 SMNVEV (reference sequence). The V end lost 3 bases, the J end lost 6 bases, and 26 bases lay between the germline ends. The CDR3 has 18 residues. This CDR3 reads CASSLFLGAGRRSAEAFF. The CDR3 nucleotides are TGTGCCAGCAGTTTGTTCTTAGGGGCAGGTCGGCGATCGGCTGAAGCTTTCTTT.

This clone was observed a handful of times. This chain joins TRBV28 and TRBJ1-2; no reliable D call. CDR1 and CDR2 from the germline V gene are MDHEN and SYDVKM. This CDR3 spans 12 amino acids. V lost 8 bases to trimming and J lost 4 bases, with 11 bases between them. The CDR3 bases are TGTGCCAGCTTGGATATTAGCTATGGCTACACCTTC. This translates into CASLDISYGYTF.

The rearrangement links TRBV10-3 to TRBJ1-4; weak D call: TRBD1 (5 bases). The germline V and J ends were trimmed by 6 bases and 0 bases, with 11 bases remaining between them. Germline V CDR1 and CDR2: ENHRY, SYGVKD. The CDR3 has 15 amino acids. The CDR3 spells CAIRTTETTNEKLFF. In DNA, the CDR3 is TGTGCCATCAGGACGACAGAGACAACTAATGAAAAACTGTTTTTT.

The V and J genes are TRBV7-9 and TRBJ1-5; D is unclear. Germline CDR1 reads SEHNR; CDR2 reads FQNEAQ (reference sequence). V gave up 1 base and J gave up 5 bases, with 12 bases separating them. CDR3 length: 15 residues. DNA of the CDR3: TGTGCCAGCAGCTTAGACAGAGCCCGTGATCAGCCCCAGCATTTT. Protein: CASSLDRARDQPQHF. The complete variable domain, with remaining parts taken from reference TRBV7-9 and TRBJ1-5, reads DTGVSQNPRHKITKRGQNVTFRCDPISEHNRLYWYRQTLGQGPEFLTYFQNEAQLEKSRLLSDRFSAERPKGSFSTLEIQRTEQGDSAMYLCASSLDRARDQPQHFGDGTRLSIL.

V gene TRBV7-2 combines with J gene TRBJ2-3, with D perhaps TRBD1 (6 bases). The V end was cut by 2 bases, the J end by 2 bases, with 11 bases between. CDR3 length: 15 amino acids. In germline, CDR1 is SGHTA, CDR2 FQGNSA. CDR3 residues: CASSLQGIVTDTQYF. CDR3 nucleotides: TGTGCCAGCAGCTTACAGGGGATTGTCACAGATACGCAGTATTTT.

This clone appeared many times. The chain combines TRBV27 with TRBJ2-5, with D perhaps assigned TRBD1 or TRBD2 (5 bases each). The V gene lost 6 bases and the J gene lost 5 bases, with 19 bases spanning the gap. The CDR3 is 15 residues long. In germline, CDR1 is MNHEY, CDR2 SMNVEV (reference sequence). CDR3 nucleotides: TGTGCCAGCAGCGGAGCCGGGACGTATGGGGAGACCCAGTACTTC. It encodes CASSGAGTYGETQYF.

CDR3 region: CASSGTGYYNEQFF. CDR3 coding DNA: TGTGCCAGCAGCGGGACAGGCTACTACAATGAGCAGTTCTTC. The rearrangement joins TRBV6-5 to TRBJ2-1; 8 nucleotides match TRBD1. The ends lost 6 bases at V and 3 bases at J; junction bases unmatched: 4. Per germline, CDR1 MNHEY and CDR2 SVGAGI. This CDR3 comprises 14 residues.

This clone was observed once. V gene TRBV2 combines with J gene TRBJ1-6; the match to TRBD1 covers 9 bases. This CDR3 contains 14 residues. Germline lookup yields CDR1 SNHLY and CDR2 FYNNEI. J was trimmed by 9 bases and V by 6 bases; bases with no gene match: 6. The CDR3, as DNA: TGTGCCAGCAGGGGGACAGGGACGGGTTCACCCCTCCACTTT. It is translated as CASRGTGTGSPLHF.

This clone was observed a handful of times. The chain has TRBV28 and TRBJ2-7, with a weak D call TRBD2 (5 bases). Trimming shortened V by 8 bases and J by 3 bases, and 11 bases separated the two germline ends. CDR3 length equals 12 residues. CDR1 is MDHEN, CDR2 SYDVKM, per germline. In DNA, the CDR3 is TGTGCCAGCTGTCTCGGGAACTACGAGCAGTACTTC. Residues: CASCLGNYEQYF.

The gene calls are TRBV11-2 and TRBJ1-2; D ambiguous. Germline V gives CDR1 SGHAT, CDR2 FQNNGV. The CDR3 has 14 residues. V gave up 5 bases and J gave up 1 base, with 11 bases separating them. This CDR3 is CASSISDINYGYTF. The DNA for the CDR3 is TGTGCCAGCAGCATATCCGACATTAACTATGGCTACACCTTC.

J is TRBJ2-7 and V is TRBV19; 9 bases are a match to TRBD1. Germline CDR1 LNHDA, CDR2 SQIVND (reference sequence). The junction had 1 base not matched to a gene; V was cut back by 1 base and J by 6 bases. The CDR3 length is 13 residues. The chain's CDR3 is CASSIGDRAEQYF. In DNA, the CDR3 is TGTGCCAGTAGTATAGGGGACAGGGCCGAGCAGTACTTC.

In this sample, this clone turned up once. This rearrangement joins TRBV10-3 to TRBJ1-5, with D perhaps matching TRBD1 (5 bases). Per the germline V gene, CDR1 is ENHRY and CDR2 is SYGVKD. V lost 0 bases and J lost 3, with 6 bases in between. The CDR3 has 14 amino acids. This CDR3 reads CAISESGHNQPQHF. CDR3 DNA sequence: TGTGCCATCAGTGAGTCCGGACACAATCAGCCCCAGCATTTT.

The CDR3 bases are TGCGCCAGCAGCCAAGATGGGAATTGGGAAAAACTGTTTTTT. Translation: CASSQDGNWEKLFF. The gene calls are TRBV4-1 and TRBJ1-4; D ambiguous. The CDR3 spans 14 residues. V was pared by 0 bases and J by 8 bases, with 10 bases between. Germline CDR1 and CDR2: MGHRA and YSYEKL.

The chain is built from TRBV7-3 and TRBJ1-2; no clear D gene. The V and J ends lost 1 base and 2 bases respectively, with 11 bases between them. The germline V gene encodes CDR1 SGHTA and CDR2 FQGTGA. This CDR3 contains 15 residues. For the CDR3, the DNA is TGTGCCAGCAGCTTAAGTGGGAATAAGAACTATGGCTACACCTTC. Its protein product is CASSLSGNKNYGYTF.

The chain links TRBV19 to TRBJ2-3; 8 positions match TRBD2. The ends lost 5 bases at V and 0 bases at J; junction bases unmatched: 25. CDR3 length equals 22 residues. Germline V lookup: CDR1 LNHDA, CDR2 SQIVND (reference sequence). As DNA, the CDR3 is TGTGCCAGTAGTGCCAGGTCCGGGGGGGGCCTTGTTTCTGCCCTGAGCACAGATACGCAGTATTTT. It encodes CASSARSGGGLVSALSTDTQYF.

This chain links TRBV7-9 with TRBJ1-5, with D hard to call. Germline V CDR1 and CDR2: SEHNR, FQNEAQ (reference sequence). The CDR3 totals 12 residues. Deletions cut 2 bases from V and 5 bases from J, with 4 bases between. The CDR3 reads CASSLRDQPQHF. The DNA of the CDR3 is TGTGCCAGCAGCTTAAGGGATCAGCCCCAGCATTTT.

The chain carries TRBV19 and TRBJ1-6, with D tentatively TRBD1 (5 bases). CDR1 and CDR2 from the germline V gene are LNHDA and SQIVND (reference sequence). V lost 2 bases to trimming and J lost 6 bases, with 8 bases between them. The CDR3 contains 14 residues. The CDR3 DNA sequence: TGTGCCAGTAGTATACAGGGAGCTAATTCACCCCTCCACTTT. This codes for CASSIQGANSPLHF.

The chain recombines TRBV7-9 with TRBJ1-6, with 7 bases lining up with TRBD1. Germline V CDR1 and CDR2: SEHNR, FQNEAQ (reference sequence). With V trimmed by 1 base and J by 7 bases, 1 base remained unmatched. The CDR3 extends over 14 amino acids. Here the CDR3 reads CASSLEQGNSPLHF. CDR3 DNA: TGTGCCAGCAGCTTAGAACAGGGGAATTCACCCCTCCACTTT.

This clone occurred once. The chain recombines TRBV18 with TRBJ1-4; no clear D. Germline V gene data show CDR1 as KGHSH and CDR2 as LQKENI. Trimming left V 3 bases short and J 11 bases short, with 10 bases between. This CDR3 spans 12 amino acids. The DNA of the CDR3 is TGTGCCAGCTCACCCGCGACAAGGAAACTGTTTTTT. Protein product: CASSPATRKLFF.

V usage is TRBV29-1 and J usage is TRBJ1-2, with 7 nucleotides matching TRBD1. Germline V gives CDR1 SQVTM, CDR2 ANQGSEA. The CDR3 totals 11 residues. The J segment lost 5 bases and the V segment lost 6 bases, leaving 3 bases of the junction unmatched. CDR3 coding DNA: TGCAGCGTCCTGACAGGGTATGGCTACACCTTC. Its translation is CSVLTGYGYTF.

The chain joins TRBV3-1 (or the pseudogene TRBV3-2) to TRBJ2-2, with TRBD1 matching over 12 bases. The CDR3 runs 15 residues. CDR1 and CDR2 from the germline V gene are LGHDT and YNNKEL (reference sequence). The junction had 3 bases not matched to a gene; V was cut back by 6 bases and J by 4 bases. The CDR3 loop is CASRRGQGATGELFF. DNA for the CDR3: TGTGCCAGCAGGAGGGGACAGGGGGCCACCGGGGAGCTGTTTTTT.

The chain has TRBV3-1 (or the pseudogene TRBV3-2) and TRBJ1-1; D is perhaps TRBD1 (6 bases). Per the germline V gene, CDR1 is LGHDT and CDR2 is YNNKEL (reference sequence). The CDR3 has 13 residues. The germline V and J ends were trimmed by 1 base and 3 bases, with 6 bases remaining between them. Here the CDR3 reads CASSQAGDTEAFF. The CDR3 DNA follows: TGTGCCAGCAGCCAAGCAGGGGACACTGAAGCTTTCTTT.

As DNA, the CDR3 is TGTGCCAGCAGTGCCCAGCGGAGCACAGATACGCAGTATTTT. Its protein is CASSAQRSTDTQYF. This sequence joins TRBV2 and TRBJ2-3, with D perhaps TRBD2 (5 bases). The V gene lost 4 bases and the J gene lost 0 bases, with 8 bases spanning the gap. CDR1 SNHLY and CDR2 FYNNEI come from the germline V gene. This CDR3 has 14 amino acids. Variable domain in full (rest from reference TRBV2 and TRBJ2-3): EPEVTQTPSHQVTQMGQEVILRCVPISNHLYFYWYRQILGQKVEFLVSFYNNEISEKSEIFDDQFSVERPDGSNFTLKIRSTKLEDSAMYFCASSAQRSTDTQYFGPGTRLTVL.

The chain links TRBV10-2 to TRBJ2-7; 7 bases are a match to TRBD2. The V gene end was trimmed by 3 bases and the J gene end by 6 bases; junction bases not matched to a gene: 14. This CDR3 is 16 amino acids long. The V gene's germline CDR1 is WSHSY and CDR2 SAAADI. In DNA form, the CDR3 reads TGCGCCAGCAGTGATCTACGCGGACTAGTCCCCCCCGAGCAGTACTTC. Translation: CASSDLRGLVPPEQYF.

The rearrangement links TRBV6-5 to TRBJ1-5; D gene uncertain. In germline, CDR1 is MNHEY, CDR2 SVGAGI. V was trimmed by 5 bases and J by 2 bases, leaving 10 bases between them. CDR3 size: 14 residues. CDR3 residues: CASSPERGNQPQHF. The CDR3 region has the DNA TGTGCCAGCAGTCCGGAGAGAGGCAATCAGCCCCAGCATTTT.

The chain has TRBV3-1 (or the pseudogene TRBV3-2) and TRBJ2-1; 7 positions agree with TRBD2. V was pared by 1 base and J by 12 bases, with 0 bases of the junction left unmatched. The germline CDR1 and CDR2 sequences are LGHDT and YNNKEL (reference sequence). This CDR3 spans 11 amino acids. Here the CDR3 DNA reads TGTGCCAGCAGCCAAGCTAGCGGGCAGTTCTTC. It encodes CASSQASGQFF.

In DNA form, the CDR3 reads TGTGCCAGTAGTGTAAACAGGGGCTACGAGCAGTACTTC. It codes for CASSVNRGYEQYF. The J gene is TRBJ2-7, the V gene TRBV19; 7 nucleotides agree with TRBD1. The V and J ends lost 5 bases and 3 bases, in that order; junction bases with no gene match: 4. The CDR3 spans 13 residues. Germline lookup yields CDR1 LNHDA and CDR2 SQIVND (reference sequence).